The clone carrying this T cell receptor (beta chain) is a singleton in its sample. The data stem from a study of blood T cell repertoires in COVID-19. Study-wide context: Both acute and convalescent COVID-19 samples were obtained from the United States, Italy and Spain. Sources were T cells, B-cell-depleted T cells, or PBMCs; the material itself was cDNA or gDNA.

Germline V gene lookup returns CDR1 SGHVS and CDR2 FNYEAQ. The CDR3 length is 16 residues. V trimming: 4 bases; J trimming: 4 bases; junction bases outside the gene matches: 6. In the authors' methods: How many nucleated cells were present was estimated from reference gene primer amplification. Method: immunoSEQ multiplex PCR; TCRdb's copy keeps in-frame clones and lacks some. D and trimming were read from the DNA, whereas the V and J calls and clone size are those reported in that table. The sample yields about 110,000 clones, over 75% seen once. This clonotype was obtained from a woman between 50 and 59 years old with acute or convalescent COVID-19. V usage is TRBV7-6 and J usage is TRBJ2-2, with TRBD1 identical over 10 bases. Sequencing was done on a sample of peripheral blood. This CDR3 is CASSSGTGDGTGELFF. CDR3 in DNA: TGTGCCAGCAGCTCCGGGACAGGGGATGGCACCGGGGAGCTGTTTTTT.